What follows is one T cell receptor (beta chain) and its context. Its antigen is still unknown. This record comes from a study of shared clonotypes between healthy human individuals. Findings of the study overall: The expectation was that sequencing depth would affect clonotype sharing among donors. Represented genetic and exposure-history diversity was restricted by having few donors. Rarefaction revealed incomplete sorted-subset sequencing despite large depth.

In the authors' workflow: For the immunoSEQ data, sequences were junction-only without quality scores, so filtering differed. TCRdb's table, derived via immunoSEQ multiplex PCR, lists solely in-frame clones and lacks some. The V and J calls and clone size are taken from that table; D and trimming were inferred from the DNA. The table records about 2 million clones, around 95% of them present only once. This CDR3 has 16 residues. Germline CDR1 and CDR2: MNHNS and SASEGT. After removal of 3 bases from V and 2 bases from J, the junction contained 9 bases not matched to a gene. The chain is built from TRBV6-1 and TRBJ2-7; 8 bases map to TRBD1. The origin of this receptor is a man aged 18 to 29 in good health. Sequenced: naive CD4+ T cells sorted from blood. The subset was: CD45RA+ positively selected. The CDR3 sequence is CASSDMGTGAPYEQYF. Written as DNA, the CDR3 is TGTGCCAGCAGTGATATGGGGACAGGAGCTCCCTACGAGCAGTACTTC.